These T cell receptor beta chains were read from a single sample in a study of T cell responses to AZD1222 COVID-19 vaccine. TCRdb's copy holds only in-frame clones and misses some; the assay was immunoSEQ multiplex PCR. The sample includes fewer than 200,000 clones, roughly 92% of them seen just once. Sample: peripheral blood, taken on day 0 of AZD1222 vaccination. Receptors originate from an adult in good health. Each CDR3 is given with its conserved first and last residue. The order of the fields is V gene, clone size, D gene, J gene, CDR3 DNA, CDR3 protein. D genes are given only for firm matches. Part of the rows lack a size; the others show once, few, many or a class for expanded clones.

>TRBV6-5|NA|TRBD2|TRBJ2-7
TGTGCCAGCAGCAGACTAGCGGGAACGTACGAGCAGTACTTC
CASSRLAGTYEQYF
>TRBV6-5|NA|NA|TRBJ1-5
TGTGCCAGCGGCAGGAGCAATCAGCCCCAGCATTTT
CASGRSNQPQHF
>TRBV11-2|NA|NA|TRBJ1-4
TGTGCCAGCCGGCGCGGACAGCTCAATGAAAAACTGTTTTTT
CASRRGQLNEKLFF
>TRBV11-2|NA|NA|TRBJ1-1
TGTGCCAGCAGCTTACGGGGTCTAGGGGGAAGCACTGAAGCTTTCTTT
CASSLRGLGGSTEAFF
>TRBV9|NA|NA|TRBJ1-6
TGTGCCAGCAGCGTAGATGGTCAGGGGCAATCACCCCTCCACTTT
CASSVDGQGQSPLHF
>TRBV12-3/TRBV12-4|NA|NA|TRBJ2-1
TGTGCCAGCAGTCCATACGGGGCGAATGAGCAGTTCTTC
CASSPYGANEQFF
>TRBV5-1|NA|NA|TRBJ1-5
TGCGCCAGCAGCCCCACAGGCAATCAGCCCCAGCATTTT
CASSPTGNQPQHF
>TRBV10-3|NA|NA|TRBJ2-7
TGTGCCATTAGTAGCGGCGTCTACGAGCAGTACTTC
CAISSGVYEQYF
>TRBV7-8|once|TRBD1|TRBJ1-5
TGTGCCAGCAGTCAAACAGGGGGGAATCAGCCCCAGCATTTT
CASSQTGGNQPQHF
>TRBV7-8|NA|TRBD2|TRBJ2-1
TGTGCCAGCAGCTTGTCTAGCGGGAGGGTTAATGAGCAGTTCTTC
CASSLSSGRVNEQFF
>TRBV5-4|NA|TRBD2|TRBJ2-1
TGTGCCAGCAGCCCGTCAGCGGGGGGGAGGAATGAGCAGTTCTTC
CASSPSAGGRNEQFF